This T cell receptor beta chain was sequenced during a study of blood T cell repertoires in COVID-19. The data were produced by immunoSEQ multiplex PCR, yet TCRdb's version contains in-frame clones alone and is incomplete. In the table there are 65,000 or so clones, under 85% of which are singletons. The germline V gene encodes CDR1 MNHNS and CDR2 SASEGT. The CDR3 covers 15 residues. V shed 3 bases and J 4 bases; nucleotides not matched to a gene: 3. This receptor was obtained from a woman aged 45-65 years with active or convalescent COVID-19. Sequenced material: peripheral blood. J is TRBJ2-3 and V is TRBV6-1, with TRBD2 identical over 11 bases. The CDR3 here is CASSEVAGGSDTQYF. The CDR3 nucleotides are TGTGCCAGCAGTGAGGTAGCGGGAGGGTCAGATACGCAGTATTTT.